This entry describes one TCR beta chain. Its antigen is as yet unknown. The data belong to a study of T-cell memory formation after mild COVID-19. Whole-study findings and limits: Largely, contracting CD4+ clones fell within CM and EM, and contracting CD8+ clones within EMRA.

MiXCR was run by TCRdb on the 5' RACE reads, yielding one entry per CDR3 protein. The table has roughly 400,000 distinct CDR3 sequences, about 20% seen once. Germline V gene sequence: CDR1 SEHNR, CDR2 FQNEAQ (reference sequence). Trimming removed 6 bases from V and 4 bases from J; junction bases left unmatched: 4. The CDR3 is made up of 15 amino acids. The TCR sequence derives from a man between 18 and 35 years old who had mild COVID-19 (a few samples of this study predate the infection). Cell type and time point are not known. This chain uses TRBV7-9 with TRBJ2-3, with 13 bases identical to TRBD2. The sequencing sample was made of PBMCs or a T cell subset sorted from them (not recorded which). Here the CDR3 reads CASRPGTSGADTQYF. The CDR3, as DNA: TGTGCCAGCAGGCCCGGGACTAGCGGGGCAGATACGCAGTATTTT.